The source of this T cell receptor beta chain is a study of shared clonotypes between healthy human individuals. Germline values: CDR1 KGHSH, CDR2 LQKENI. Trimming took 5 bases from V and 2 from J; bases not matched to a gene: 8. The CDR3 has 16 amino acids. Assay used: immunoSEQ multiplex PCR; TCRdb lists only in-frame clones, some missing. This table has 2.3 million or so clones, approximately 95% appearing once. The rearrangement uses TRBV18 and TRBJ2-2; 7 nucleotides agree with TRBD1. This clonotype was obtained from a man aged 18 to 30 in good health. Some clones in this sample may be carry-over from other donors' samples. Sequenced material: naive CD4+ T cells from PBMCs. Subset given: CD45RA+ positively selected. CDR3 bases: TGTGCCAGCTCAACGATGACAGGGTCAAACACCGGGGAGCTGTTTTTT. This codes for CASSTMTGSNTGELFF.